This T cell receptor beta chain came from a study of OX40 agonist ivuxolimab in advanced cancers. Context from the whole study: Ivuxolimab was a fully human IgG2 agonistic monoclonal antibody targeting the costimulatory receptor OX40 (CD134). The point of sequencing TCRbeta in the periphery was to test whether ivuxolimab changed TCR sequence diversity and drove clonal T-cell expansion. Partial responses were achieved by three dose-escalation patients, of whom one had hepatocellular carcinoma and two had cutaneous melanoma. In the dose-escalation cohort, 82.7% of patients were male, and the mean age was roughly 60 years with a range of 23 to 79. Among the approximately 50 dose-escalation patients, about 19 had hepatocellular carcinoma, approximately 15 melanoma, 9 renal cell carcinoma and 9 head and neck cancer. The monotherapy dose-escalation portion (N ≈ 56 patients) of the phase I ivuxolimab trial is reported in the paper. Intravenous ivuxolimab was administered to patients every 2 weeks at six dose levels: 0.01, 0.1, 0.3, 1.5, 3 and 10 mg/kg. Prior anti-PD-1, anti-PD-L1 or anti-CTLA-4 therapy was permitted, and checkpoint inhibitors had been received by approximately 39% of dose-escalation patients. What the authors observed across the whole study: After ivuxolimab, CD8+ T cells had more expanded clones than CD4+ T cells on average. Low levels of normalized T-cell clonal expansion were also seen in some patients who did not respond. At doses from 0.1 to 3.0 mg/kg, clonal expansion was seen in both CD4+ and CD8+ blood T cells between baseline and week 6. The antigen specificity of the peripheral T cells that underwent clonal expansion was not determined. In partial responders in the 0.1-3.0 mg/kg groups, normalized peripheral clonal expansion was found to be among the lowest, especially among CD8+ T cells.

Genomic DNA was extracted from sorted cells for sequencing of the TCRbeta CDR3 region. The immunoSEQ Assay was used for sequencing of TCRbeta CDR3 regions. The clones in this table, taken by TCRdb from immuneACCESS, are in-frame only. Not every clone is retained; where verified, under half of the shortfall comes from an unresolved V gene, and the cause of the rest is unknown. This sample gives 79,000 or so clones in total; about 90% of them show up just once. Roughly 1.6% of the sample goes to the ten largest clones. In the case of this clone: Its antigen target is currently unknown. Base qualities are not at hand, and no much larger clone is one base apart.

Patients with a history of autoimmune disease or receiving systemic immunosuppression were excluded from the trial. Peripheral blood for TCR sequencing was collected from all dose cohorts at baseline, on cycle 4 day 1, and on cycle 7 day 1. The samples were drawn from a first-in-human, open-label, multicenter phase I dose-escalation trial of ivuxolimab. Adults with locally advanced or metastatic head and neck squamous cell, hepatocellular, melanoma or renal cell carcinoma were enrolled in the trial. CD4+ and CD8+ T cells were sorted separately from peripheral blood before TCR sequencing. V is reduced by 6 bases and J by 4 bases, leaving a spacing of 9 bases between them. The CDR3 holds 13 amino acids from the cysteine to the phenylalanine. This entry keeps only the CDR3 DNA: 39 bases, framed from base 1. CDR1 and CDR2 are read off the germline V gene (reference sequence) as MNHNY and SVGAGI.

The sequence was collected from an adult with an advanced solid tumor such as melanoma, head and neck, liver or kidney cancer. The V gene is TRBV6-6 and the J gene is TRBJ2-2; the D gene could be either TRBD1 or TRBD2, each agreeing at 5 bases. Sequences were derived from CD4+ or CD8+ T cells sorted from blood, sampled in a trial of the OX40 agonist ivuxolimab. The DNA is TGTGCCAGCAGGGGACCGGGCACCGGGGAGCTGTTTTTT. The translation is CASRGPGTGELFF.